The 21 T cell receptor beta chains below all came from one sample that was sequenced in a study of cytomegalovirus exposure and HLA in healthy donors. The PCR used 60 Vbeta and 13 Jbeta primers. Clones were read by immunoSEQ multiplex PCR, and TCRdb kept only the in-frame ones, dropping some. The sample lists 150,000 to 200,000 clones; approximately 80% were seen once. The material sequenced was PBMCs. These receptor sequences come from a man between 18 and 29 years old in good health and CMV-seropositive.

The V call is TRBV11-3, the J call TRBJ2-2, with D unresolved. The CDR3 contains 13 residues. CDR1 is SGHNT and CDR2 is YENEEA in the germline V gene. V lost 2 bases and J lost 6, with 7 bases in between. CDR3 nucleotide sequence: TGTGCCAGCAGCTTAAACAATCCCGGGGAGCTGTTTTTT. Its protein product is CASSLNNPGELFF.

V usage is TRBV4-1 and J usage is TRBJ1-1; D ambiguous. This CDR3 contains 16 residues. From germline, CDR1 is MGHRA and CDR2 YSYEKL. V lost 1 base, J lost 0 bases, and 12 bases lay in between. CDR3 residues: CASSQAGRQMNTEAFF. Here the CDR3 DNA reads TGCGCCAGCAGCCAAGCGGGTCGGCAGATGAACACTGAAGCTTTCTTT.

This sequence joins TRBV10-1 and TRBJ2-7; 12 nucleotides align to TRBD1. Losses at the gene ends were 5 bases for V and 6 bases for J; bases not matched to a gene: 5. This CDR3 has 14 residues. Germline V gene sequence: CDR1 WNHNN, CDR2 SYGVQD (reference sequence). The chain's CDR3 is CASSPGTGGAEQYF. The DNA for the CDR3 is TGCGCCAGCAGTCCCGGGACAGGGGGCGCCGAGCAGTACTTC.

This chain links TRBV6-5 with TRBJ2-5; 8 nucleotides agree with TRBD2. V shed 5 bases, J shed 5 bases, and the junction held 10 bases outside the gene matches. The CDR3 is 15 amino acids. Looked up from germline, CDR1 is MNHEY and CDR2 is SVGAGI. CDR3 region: CASSLLAGRGETQYF. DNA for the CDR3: TGTGCCAGCAGTCTCTTAGCGGGAAGGGGGGAGACCCAGTACTTC.

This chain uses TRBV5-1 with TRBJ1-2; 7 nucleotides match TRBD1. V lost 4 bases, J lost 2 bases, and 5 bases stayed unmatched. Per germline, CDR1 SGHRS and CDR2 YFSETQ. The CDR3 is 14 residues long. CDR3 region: CASSPGQRNYGYTF. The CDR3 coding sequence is TGCGCCAGCAGCCCGGGACAGCGAAACTATGGCTACACCTTC. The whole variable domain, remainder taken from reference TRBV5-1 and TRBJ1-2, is KAGVTQTPRYLIKTRGQQVTLSCSPISGHRSVSWYQQTPGQGLQFLFEYFSETQRNKGNFPGRFSGRQFSNSRSEMNVSTLELGDSALYLCASSPGQRNYGYTFGSGTRLTVV.

Here the CDR3 DNA reads TGCGCCAGCAGCCAATCCAGTTCACCCCTCCACTTT. This translates into CASSQSSSPLHF. The rearrangement uses TRBV4-3 and TRBJ1-6, with D hard to call. Germline CDR1 and CDR2: LGHNA and YSLEER. CDR3 size: 12 residues. Between the trimmed V and J ends, which lost 2 bases and 9 bases, there was a span of 5 bases.

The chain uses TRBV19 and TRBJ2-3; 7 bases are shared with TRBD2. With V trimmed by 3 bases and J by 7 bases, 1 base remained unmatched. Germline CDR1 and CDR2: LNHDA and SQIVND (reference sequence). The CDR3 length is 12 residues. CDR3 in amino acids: CASSMGGNTQYF. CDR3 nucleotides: TGTGCCAGTAGTATGGGAGGGAATACGCAGTATTTT.

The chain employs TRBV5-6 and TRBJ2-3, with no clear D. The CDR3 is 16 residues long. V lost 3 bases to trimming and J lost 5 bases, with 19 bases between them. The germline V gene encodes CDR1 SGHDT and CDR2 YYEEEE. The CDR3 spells CASSSAFTANGDTQYF. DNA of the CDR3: TGTGCCAGCAGCTCCGCATTCACAGCAAACGGAGATACGCAGTATTTT.

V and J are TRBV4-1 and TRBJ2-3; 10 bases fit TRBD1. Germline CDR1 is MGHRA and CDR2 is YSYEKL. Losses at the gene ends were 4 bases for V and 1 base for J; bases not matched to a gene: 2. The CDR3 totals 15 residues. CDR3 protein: CASSPGTGGTDTQYF. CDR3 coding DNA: TGCGCCAGCAGCCCCGGGACAGGGGGCACAGATACGCAGTATTTT.

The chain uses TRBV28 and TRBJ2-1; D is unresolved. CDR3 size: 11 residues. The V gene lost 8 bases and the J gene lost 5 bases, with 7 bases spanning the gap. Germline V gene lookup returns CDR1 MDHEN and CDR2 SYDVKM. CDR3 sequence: CASGIDNEQFF. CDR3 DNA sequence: TGTGCCAGCGGTATAGACAATGAGCAGTTCTTC.

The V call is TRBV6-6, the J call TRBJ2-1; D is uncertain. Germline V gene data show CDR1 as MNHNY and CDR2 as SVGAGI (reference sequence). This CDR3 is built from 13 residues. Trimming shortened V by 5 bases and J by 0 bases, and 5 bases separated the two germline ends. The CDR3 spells CASSPGSYNEQFF. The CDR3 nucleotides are TGTGCCAGCAGTCCCGGCTCCTACAATGAGCAGTTCTTC.

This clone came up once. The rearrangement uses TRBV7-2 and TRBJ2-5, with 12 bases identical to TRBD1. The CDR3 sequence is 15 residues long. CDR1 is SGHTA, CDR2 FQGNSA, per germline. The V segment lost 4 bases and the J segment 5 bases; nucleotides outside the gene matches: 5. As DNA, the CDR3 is TGTGCCAGCAGCTGGGACAGGGGGCGATGGGAGACCCAGTACTTC. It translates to CASSWDRGRWETQYF.

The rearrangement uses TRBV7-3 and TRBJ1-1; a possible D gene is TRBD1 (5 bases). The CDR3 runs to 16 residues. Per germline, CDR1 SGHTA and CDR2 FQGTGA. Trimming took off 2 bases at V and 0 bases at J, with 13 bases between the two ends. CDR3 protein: CASSLGAGGMNTEAFF. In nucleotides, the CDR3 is TGTGCCAGCAGCTTAGGGGCAGGCGGGATGAACACTGAAGCTTTCTTT.

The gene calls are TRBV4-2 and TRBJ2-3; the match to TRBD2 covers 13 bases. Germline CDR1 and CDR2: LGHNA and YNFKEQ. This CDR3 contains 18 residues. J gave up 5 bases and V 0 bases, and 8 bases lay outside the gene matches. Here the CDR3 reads CASSQEELAGGVEDTQYF. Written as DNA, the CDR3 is TGTGCCAGCAGCCAAGAGGAACTAGCGGGAGGGGTGGAAGATACGCAGTATTTT.

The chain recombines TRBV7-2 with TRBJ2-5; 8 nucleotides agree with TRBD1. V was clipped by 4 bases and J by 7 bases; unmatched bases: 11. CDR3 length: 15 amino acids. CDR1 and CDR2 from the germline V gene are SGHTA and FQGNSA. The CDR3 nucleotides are TGTGCCAGCAGCTCCCGGACAGGGTGGGAAGGGACCCAGTACTTC. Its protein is CASSSRTGWEGTQYF.

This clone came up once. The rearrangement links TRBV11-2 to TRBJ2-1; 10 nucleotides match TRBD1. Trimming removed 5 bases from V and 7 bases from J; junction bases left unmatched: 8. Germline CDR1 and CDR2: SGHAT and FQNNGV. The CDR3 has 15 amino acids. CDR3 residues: CASSRVGQGINEQFF. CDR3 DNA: TGTGCCAGCAGCCGGGTGGGACAGGGGATTAATGAGCAGTTCTTC.

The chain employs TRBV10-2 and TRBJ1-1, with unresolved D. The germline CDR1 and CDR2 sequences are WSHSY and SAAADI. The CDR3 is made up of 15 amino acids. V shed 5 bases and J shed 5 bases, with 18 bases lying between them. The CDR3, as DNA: TGCGCCAGCAGTCCCCAGGTCGGGGTGTGGACTGAAGCTTTCTTT. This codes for CASSPQVGVWTEAFF.

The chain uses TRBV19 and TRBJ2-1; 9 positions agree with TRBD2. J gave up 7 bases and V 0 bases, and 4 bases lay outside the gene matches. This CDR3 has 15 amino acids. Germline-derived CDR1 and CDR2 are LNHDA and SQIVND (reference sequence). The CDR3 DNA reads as TGTGCCAGTAGTATAGATAGCGGGAGTCCGAATGAGCAGTTCTTC. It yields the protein CASSIDSGSPNEQFF.

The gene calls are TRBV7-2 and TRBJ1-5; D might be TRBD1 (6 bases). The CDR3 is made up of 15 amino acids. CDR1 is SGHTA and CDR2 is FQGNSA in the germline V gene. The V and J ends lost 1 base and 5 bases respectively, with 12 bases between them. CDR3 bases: TGTGCCAGCAGCTTAGGTGGCGGGGGCCATCAGCCCCAGCATTTT. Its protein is CASSLGGGGHQPQHF.

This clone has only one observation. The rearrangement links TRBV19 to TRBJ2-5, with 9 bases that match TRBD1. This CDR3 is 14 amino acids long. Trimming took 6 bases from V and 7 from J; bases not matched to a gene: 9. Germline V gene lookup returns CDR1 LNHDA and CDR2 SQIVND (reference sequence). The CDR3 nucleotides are TGTGCCAGTAGGACCTCCGGGACAGGGTGGACCCAGTACTTC. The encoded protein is CASRTSGTGWTQYF.

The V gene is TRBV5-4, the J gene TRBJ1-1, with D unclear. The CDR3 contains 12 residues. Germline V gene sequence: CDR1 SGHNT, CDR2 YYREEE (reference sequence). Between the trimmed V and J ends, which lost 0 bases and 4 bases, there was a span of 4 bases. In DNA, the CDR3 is TGTGCCAGCAGCTTGGGGCCCACTGAAGCTTTCTTT. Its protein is CASSLGPTEAFF.